A selection of T cell receptor beta chains follows, all from one sample in a study of early T cells in non-severe SARS-CoV-2 infection. Each CDR3 protein is one row after TCRdb ran MiXCR on the 5' RACE reads. This table holds about 85,000 distinct CDR3 sequences, about an eighth found once. Sequenced: whole blood. These receptors all come from an adult who was a healthcare worker with PCR-confirmed SARS-CoV-2 infection or an uninfected control (not recorded which). CDR3s include the opening cysteine and the closing phenylalanine or tryptophan. Each record gives: V gene, J gene, clone size, D gene, CDR3 DNA, CDR3 protein. A D gene is named only where the DNA matches it firmly. The size of a clone is reported for some rows only, either as once, few or many, or as a class for expanded clones.

V gene: TRBV5-8
J gene: TRBJ1-1
clone size: .
D gene: .
CDR3 DNA: TGTGCCAGCGCCGTGGGGGGTAGCACTGAAGCTTTCTTT
CDR3 protein: CASAVGGSTEAFF

V gene: TRBV18
J gene: TRBJ1-1
clone size: .
D gene: .
CDR3 DNA: TGTGCCAGCTCACCCGCGGGGGAGGGGCGAGACACTGAAGCTTTCTTT
CDR3 protein: CASSPAGEGRDTEAFF

V gene: TRBV2
J gene: TRBJ1-1
clone size: few
D gene: TRBD1
CDR3 DNA: TGTGCCAGCAGTGACACAGGGGGGGTGAAGACTGAAGCTTTCTTT
CDR3 protein: CASSDTGGVKTEAFF

V gene: TRBV7-9
J gene: TRBJ2-1
clone size: .
D gene: TRBD1
CDR3 DNA: TGTGCCAGCAGCGCCGGGACAGGGGAAAATGAGCAGTTCTTC
CDR3 protein: CASSAGTGENEQFF

V gene: TRBV7-9
J gene: TRBJ1-2
clone size: few
D gene: TRBD1
CDR3 DNA: TGTGCCAGCAGCTTAGGACAGGGGGCCTCTGGCTACACCTTC
CDR3 protein: CASSLGQGASGYTF

V gene: TRBV29-1
J gene: TRBJ1-1
clone size: .
D gene: TRBD1
CDR3 DNA: TGCAGCGTCACCGGGACAGGGGGTTGGAACACTGAAGCTTTCTTT
CDR3 protein: CSVTGTGGWNTEAFF

V gene: TRBV6-5
J gene: TRBJ2-7
clone size: few
D gene: .
CDR3 DNA: TGTGCCAGCAGTTACTCGGCGGGTCCCTACGAGCAGTACTTC
CDR3 protein: CASSYSAGPYEQYF

V gene: TRBV5-6
J gene: TRBJ2-1
clone size: few
D gene: TRBD2
CDR3 DNA: TGTGCCAGCAGCTTGTCGCCTAGCGGGAGGGAGAATGAGCAGTTCTTC
CDR3 protein: CASSLSPSGRENEQFF

V gene: TRBV12-3/TRBV12-4
J gene: TRBJ2-7
clone size: .
D gene: .
CDR3 DNA: TGTGCCAGCAGTTTGATAGTTTACGAGCAGTACTTC
CDR3 protein: CASSLIVYEQYF

V gene: TRBV5-4
J gene: TRBJ2-3
clone size: .
D gene: TRBD2
CDR3 DNA: TGTGCCAGCACCCAGGGCCTAGCGGGACTCACAGATACGCAGTATTTT
CDR3 protein: CASTQGLAGLTDTQYF

V gene: TRBV5-1
J gene: TRBJ2-7
clone size: .
D gene: .
CDR3 DNA: TGCGCCAGCAGCTCAGGACAGCTGGCGATGCCCTACGAGCAGTACTTC
CDR3 protein: CASSSGQLAMPYEQYF

V gene: TRBV7-2
J gene: TRBJ2-7
clone size: many
D gene: .
CDR3 DNA: TGTGCCAGCAGCAACGTTACCTACGAGCAGTACTTC
CDR3 protein: CASSNVTYEQYF

V gene: TRBV12-3/TRBV12-4
J gene: TRBJ2-7
clone size: many
D gene: TRBD1
CDR3 DNA: TGTGCCAGCAGTATCGGACAGGGCGAGTGGTCCTACGAGCAGTACTTC
CDR3 protein: CASSIGQGEWSYEQYF

V gene: TRBV15
J gene: TRBJ2-3
clone size: .
D gene: TRBD2
CDR3 DNA: TGTGCCACCAGCAGAGGTACTAGCGGACGCACAGATACGCAGTATTTT
CDR3 protein: CATSRGTSGRTDTQYF

V gene: TRBV7-8
J gene: TRBJ1-4
clone size: few
D gene: .
CDR3 DNA: TGTGCCAGCAGCCCTCCGGTACAGGAAAGGAAAAAACTGTTTTTT
CDR3 protein: CASSPPVQERKKLFF

V gene: TRBV4-1
J gene: TRBJ2-1
clone size: many
D gene: .
CDR3 DNA: TGCGCCAGCAGCACACGGAGCTCCTACAATGAGCAGTTCTTC
CDR3 protein: CASSTRSSYNEQFF

V gene: TRBV11-3
J gene: TRBJ1-1
clone size: many
D gene: .
CDR3 DNA: TGTGCCAGCAGCCGGGCCTTCGGGCAAGCTTTCTTT
CDR3 protein: CASSRAFGQAFF

V gene: TRBV7-8
J gene: TRBJ1-1
clone size: once
D gene: TRBD1
CDR3 DNA: TGTGCCAGCAGCACCTACAGGGGGCGCGGTAATGGTGAAGCTTTCTTT
CDR3 protein: CASSTYRGRGNGEAFF

V gene: TRBV28
J gene: TRBJ2-1
clone size: few
D gene: TRBD1
CDR3 DNA: TGTGCCAGCTTCACCCAGGGGGCGCGGTTCTTC
CDR3 protein: CASFTQGARFF

V gene: TRBV12-3/TRBV12-4
J gene: TRBJ1-1
clone size: .
D gene: .
CDR3 DNA: TGTGCCAGCAGTTCCCCATACAGCACTATGAACACTGAAGCTTTCTTT
CDR3 protein: CASSSPYSTMNTEAFF

V gene: TRBV7-9
J gene: TRBJ2-2
clone size: few
D gene: TRBD2
CDR3 DNA: TGTGCCAGCAGCTTATATGCCAGCGGGAGTGACGGGGAGCTGTTTTTT
CDR3 protein: CASSLYASGSDGELFF

V gene: TRBV20-1
J gene: TRBJ2-3
clone size: .
D gene: TRBD1
CDR3 DNA: TGCAGTGCCGACAGGGTTAACACAGATACGCAGTATTTT
CDR3 protein: CSADRVNTDTQYF

V gene: TRBV9
J gene: TRBJ2-3
clone size: .
D gene: .
CDR3 DNA: TGTGCCAGCAGCCTGACGACAGACCCCGAAGGTGGTACGCAGTATTTT
CDR3 protein: CASSLTTDPEGGTQYF

V gene: TRBV28
J gene: TRBJ1-1
clone size: .
D gene: TRBD1
CDR3 DNA: TGTGCCAGCAATCCCATATCTACAGGGGCTACTGAAGCTTTCTTT
CDR3 protein: CASNPISTGATEAFF

V gene: TRBV28
J gene: TRBJ2-3
clone size: .
D gene: TRBD2
CDR3 DNA: TGTGCCAGCAGTTTGAGAGCGGGAGGGCCTTCGGGCACAGATACGCAGTATTTT
CDR3 protein: CASSLRAGGPSGTDTQYF

V gene: TRBV12-3/TRBV12-4
J gene: TRBJ2-1
clone size: few
D gene: TRBD1
CDR3 DNA: TGTGCCAGCAGTCCGGGGACAGGGCGCGATGAGCAGTTCTTC
CDR3 protein: CASSPGTGRDEQFF

V gene: TRBV6-5
J gene: TRBJ2-1
clone size: many
D gene: .
CDR3 DNA: TGTGCCAGCAGTTACTCCTCGAATGAGCAGTTCTTC
CDR3 protein: CASSYSSNEQFF

V gene: TRBV28
J gene: TRBJ2-5
clone size: .
D gene: TRBD2
CDR3 DNA: TGTGCCAGCAGTTTTCATAGCGGGAGAGAGACCCAGTACTTC
CDR3 protein: CASSFHSGRETQYF

V gene: TRBV18
J gene: TRBJ2-1
clone size: many
D gene: .
CDR3 DNA: TGTGCCAGCTCACCCGGGACTTCTGGAGAGCAGTTCTTC
CDR3 protein: CASSPGTSGEQFF

V gene: TRBV19
J gene: TRBJ2-3
clone size: .
D gene: TRBD2
CDR3 DNA: TGTGCCAGTAGTTATGCGGGGGGCAGGGATACGCAGTATTTT
CDR3 protein: CASSYAGGRDTQYF

V gene: TRBV5-1
J gene: TRBJ2-7
clone size: few
D gene: .
CDR3 DNA: TGCGCCAGCAGCTGGCGGAAGGGGGACTCCTACGAGCAGTACTTC
CDR3 protein: CASSWRKGDSYEQYF

V gene: TRBV9
J gene: TRBJ2-2
clone size: many
D gene: .
CDR3 DNA: TGTGCCAGCAGCGTAGACTGGGGCTCCTACACCGGGGAGCTGTTTTTT
CDR3 protein: CASSVDWGSYTGELFF

V gene: TRBV11-2
J gene: TRBJ2-5
clone size: .
D gene: .
CDR3 DNA: TGTGCCAGCAGTCGAGGGAGACAGGCCTTTGGGGAGACCCAGTACTTC
CDR3 protein: CASSRGRQAFGETQYF

V gene: TRBV9
J gene: TRBJ2-7
clone size: few
D gene: .
CDR3 DNA: TGTGCCAGCAGCGGACAGTACGAGCAGTACTTC
CDR3 protein: CASSGQYEQYF

V gene: TRBV18
J gene: TRBJ1-3
clone size: .
D gene: .
CDR3 DNA: TGTGCCAGCTCACCAATGGGGGACACCATATATTTT
CDR3 protein: CASSPMGDTIYF